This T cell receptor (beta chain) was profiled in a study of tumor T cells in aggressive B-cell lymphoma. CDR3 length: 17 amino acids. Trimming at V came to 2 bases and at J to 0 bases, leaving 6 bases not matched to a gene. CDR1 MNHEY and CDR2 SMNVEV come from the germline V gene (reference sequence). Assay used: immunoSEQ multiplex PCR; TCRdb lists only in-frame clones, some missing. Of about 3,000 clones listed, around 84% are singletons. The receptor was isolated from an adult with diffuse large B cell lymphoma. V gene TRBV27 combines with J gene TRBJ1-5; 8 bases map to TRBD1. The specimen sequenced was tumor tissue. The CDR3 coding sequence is TGTGCCAGCAGTTTAACGGCAGGGGGCCTTAGCAATCAGCCCCAGCATTTT. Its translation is CASSLTAGGLSNQPQHF.